This is a list of T cell receptor beta chains from one sample in a study of regulatory T cells in long-lasting Graves disease. TCRdb re-derived calls from the multiplex PCR reads in MiXCR, one entry per CDR3 protein. The repertoire holds about 400,000 distinct CDR3 sequences, around 20% seen once, with around 20% in the top ten. Sequencing used peripheral blood mononuclear cells (PBMCs), obtained when the disease was refractory, from a patient treated with antithyroid drugs. The origin of the receptors is a female donor with Graves disease. The conserved cysteine and the conserved F or W are not part of the CDR3 here. The order of the fields is D gene, CDR3 length, V gene, CDR3 protein. A D gene is named only where the DNA matches it firmly.

D gene: -
CDR3 length: 13
V gene: TRBV7-9
CDR3 protein: ASSTAGTPVGPQH

D gene: TRBD1
CDR3 length: 13
V gene: TRBV28
CDR3 protein: ARGVRQGVPDTQY

D gene: -
CDR3 length: 11
V gene: TRBV4-3
CDR3 protein: ASSQILGYEQY

D gene: -
CDR3 length: 10
V gene: TRBV7-9
CDR3 protein: ASSTREETQY

D gene: TRBD2
CDR3 length: 13
V gene: TRBV6-5
CDR3 protein: ASSWGRLAEYEQY

D gene: -
CDR3 length: 12
V gene: TRBV3-1
CDR3 protein: ASSQTWNTGELF

D gene: -
CDR3 length: 13
V gene: TRBV7-9
CDR3 protein: ASRLVGYGQETQY

D gene: TRBD1
CDR3 length: 12
V gene: TRBV30
CDR3 protein: AWSLTGGRTEAF

D gene: -
CDR3 length: 13
V gene: TRBV18
CDR3 protein: ASSPQGQPKETQY

D gene: TRBD2
CDR3 length: 13
V gene: TRBV6-1
CDR3 protein: ASSVDRLAAGTQY

D gene: -
CDR3 length: 12
V gene: TRBV15
CDR3 protein: ATSRDTRGYEQY

D gene: TRBD2
CDR3 length: 11
V gene: TRBV30
CDR3 protein: AWSGLAGKEQY

D gene: TRBD2
CDR3 length: 11
V gene: TRBV20-1
CDR3 protein: SARTSGTGIQY

D gene: -
CDR3 length: 12
V gene: TRBV2
CDR3 protein: ASGYRASQETQY

D gene: -
CDR3 length: 12
V gene: TRBV12-3/TRBV12-4
CDR3 protein: ASGPGLPSYEQY

D gene: TRBD2
CDR3 length: 14
V gene: TRBV6-2/TRBV6-3
CDR3 protein: ASSSLAGRFGGELF

D gene: -
CDR3 length: 13
V gene: TRBV28
CDR3 protein: ASSLQGRGRNTIY

D gene: -
CDR3 length: 10
V gene: TRBV12-3/TRBV12-4
CDR3 protein: ASSLGADIQY

D gene: -
CDR3 length: 13
V gene: TRBV12-3/TRBV12-4
CDR3 protein: ASSSPQTVNYGYT

D gene: -
CDR3 length: 15
V gene: TRBV19
CDR3 protein: ASSIRTAPYSNQPQH

D gene: -
CDR3 length: 17
V gene: TRBV19
CDR3 protein: ASTPLWGTTSSGANVLT

D gene: TRBD1
CDR3 length: 14
V gene: TRBV20-1
CDR3 protein: SASDRVGRSNQPQH

D gene: TRBD1
CDR3 length: 14
V gene: TRBV28
CDR3 protein: ASSLRPGQVNTEAF

D gene: -
CDR3 length: 14
V gene: TRBV4-3
CDR3 protein: ASSQEPQRDNSPLH

D gene: -
CDR3 length: 12
V gene: TRBV16
CDR3 protein: ASSQQPGTEKLF

D gene: -
CDR3 length: 13
V gene: TRBV15
CDR3 protein: ATSRDWGFDYEQY

D gene: -
CDR3 length: 11
V gene: TRBV3-1
CDR3 protein: ASRRAGANVLT

D gene: -
CDR3 length: 10
V gene: TRBV30
CDR3 protein: AWSPDSYEQY

D gene: TRBD2
CDR3 length: 14
V gene: TRBV19
CDR3 protein: ASSVTSISGANVLT

D gene: TRBD2
CDR3 length: 14
V gene: TRBV20-1
CDR3 protein: SARDSAGVITGELF

D gene: TRBD2
CDR3 length: 11
V gene: TRBV7-2
CDR3 protein: ASSNASPGLAY

D gene: TRBD2
CDR3 length: 13
V gene: TRBV18
CDR3 protein: ASSKESGSPYEQY

D gene: TRBD1
CDR3 length: 13
V gene: TRBV2
CDR3 protein: ASSEAGQGVSPLH

D gene: TRBD2
CDR3 length: 13
V gene: TRBV6-2/TRBV6-3
CDR3 protein: ASSHGLAGYNEQF

D gene: TRBD2
CDR3 length: 10
V gene: TRBV29-1
CDR3 protein: SVRPGLGIQY